Presented here are 20 T cell receptor beta chains from one specimen sequenced in a study of control samples from healthy donors and cancer patients. TCRdb keeps only in-frame clones here, not all; method: immunoSEQ multiplex PCR. Among approximately 150,000 clones listed, roughly 95% were seen once. The sequenced sample consisted of blood. The receptor source for this set is a woman aged 25-40 years in good health.

As regards this clone: Germline is not matched at one junction end, which may reflect a read error. The chain has TRBV4-1 and TRBJ1-1; 7 bases match TRBD1. This CDR3 comprises 12 residues. Germline lookup yields CDR1 MGHRA and CDR2 YSYEKL. The CDR3 coding sequence is TGCGCCAGCAGCCAAGAGACAGGGCGTATGATCTTT. This translates into CASSQETGRMIF.

J is TRBJ2-1 and V is TRBV27, with 8 bases that match TRBD1. There are 12 residues in the CDR3. The germline CDR1 and CDR2 sequences are MNHEY and SMNVEV (reference sequence). The CDR3 protein is CGAGQVYNEQFF. CDR3 DNA: TGTGGTGCGGGACAGGTCTACAATGAGCAGTTCTTC.

V is TRBV7-9 and J is TRBJ1-1; D unresolved. The CDR3 is made up of 14 amino acids. V gave up 4 bases and J gave up 1 base, with 10 bases separating them. CDR1 and CDR2 (germline): SEHNR, FQNEAQ (reference sequence). The CDR3 here is CASSSWTGNTEAFF. As DNA, the CDR3 is TGTGCCAGCAGCTCCTGGACGGGGAACACTGAAGCTTTCTTT.

The V gene is TRBV5-1, the J gene TRBJ2-7, with 9 nucleotides matching TRBD2. Germline CDR1 is SGHRS and CDR2 is YFSETQ. The length of the CDR3 is 17 residues. V lost 4 bases, J lost 2 bases, and 13 bases stayed unmatched. The CDR3: CASSQEPGTSFAYEQYF. The CDR3 DNA reads as TGCGCCAGCAGCCAAGAACCCGGGACTAGCTTTGCCTACGAGCAGTACTTC.

This clone occurred a few times. V usage is TRBV11-1 and J usage is TRBJ2-7, with D perhaps matching TRBD1 (5 bases). V was pared by 7 bases and J by 0 bases, with 10 bases between. The CDR3 totals 13 residues. Germline V gene sequence: CDR1 SGHAT, CDR2 FQDESV (reference sequence). In DNA form, the CDR3 reads TGTGCCAGCACCCCCAGGGACTCCTACGAGCAGTACTTC. It codes for CASTPRDSYEQYF.

The rearrangement joins TRBV4-1 to TRBJ1-1; unclear D gene. The V end lost 2 bases, the J end lost 0 bases, and 10 bases lay between the germline ends. Germline values: CDR1 MGHRA, CDR2 YSYEKL. The length of the CDR3 is 15 residues. The CDR3 sequence is CASSQRITVNTEAFF. The DNA for the CDR3 is TGCGCCAGCAGCCAAAGGATAACAGTGAACACTGAAGCTTTCTTT.

V and J are TRBV10-1 and TRBJ2-3; D uncertain. Germline CDR1 reads WNHNN; CDR2 reads SYGVQD (reference sequence). V dropped 2 bases and J dropped 1 base, with 19 bases sitting between them. This CDR3 is built from 18 residues. The CDR3 reads CASSESRLGFPGTDTQYF. Here the CDR3 DNA reads TGCGCCAGCAGTGAGAGCCGGCTCGGCTTTCCGGGCACAGATACGCAGTATTTT.

V gene TRBV28 combines with J gene TRBJ1-5; a possible D gene is TRBD1 (6 bases). Trimming took off 7 bases at V and 6 bases at J, with 13 bases between the two ends. Germline CDR1 and CDR2: MDHEN and SYDVKM. There are 13 residues in the CDR3. The CDR3 coding sequence is TGTGCCAGCAACAGGGCCCCAAGTCAGCCCCAGCATTTT. Translating it yields CASNRAPSQPQHF.

V is TRBV11-2 and J is TRBJ2-5; no definite D call. Looked up from germline, CDR1 is SGHAT and CDR2 is FQNNGV. The V and J ends lost 3 bases and 5 bases respectively, with 16 bases between them. This CDR3 comprises 15 residues. The CDR3 region is CASSLSFGEWETQYF. The CDR3 DNA reads TGTGCCAGCAGCTTGTCCTTCGGCGAATGGGAGACCCAGTACTTC. Full variable domain (rest looked up from reference TRBV11-2 and TRBJ2-5): EAGVAQSPRYKIIEKRQSVAFWCNPISGHATLYWYQQILGQGPKLLIQFQNNGVVDDSQLPKDRFSAERLKGVDSTLKIQPAKLEDSAVYLCASSLSFGEWETQYFGPGTRLLVL.

The J gene is TRBJ1-3, the V gene TRBV28; perhaps TRBD1 as D (5 bases). This CDR3 has 14 residues. CDR1 is MDHEN and CDR2 is SYDVKM in the germline V gene. V was shortened by 3 bases and J by 5 bases, with 11 bases between the two germline ends. CDR3 residues: CASSFSRGRNTIYF. CDR3 nucleotides: TGTGCCAGCAGTTTCTCGAGGGGCCGAAACACCATATATTTT.

The CDR3 nucleotides are TGTGCCTGGAGTCTCAGGAGGGCTGGAAACACCATATATTTT. This encodes CAWSLRRAGNTIYF. This sequence joins TRBV30 and TRBJ1-3; D gene ambiguous. This CDR3 contains 14 residues. Germline CDR1 reads GTSNPN; CDR2 reads SVGIG (reference sequence). V lost 2 bases, J lost 2 bases, and 10 bases lay in between.

The rearrangement uses TRBV18 and TRBJ2-3; D not certain. Germline CDR1 KGHSH, CDR2 LQKENI. This CDR3 comprises 14 residues. V was trimmed by 6 bases and J by 1 base, leaving 11 bases between them. CDR3 DNA sequence: TGTGCCAGCTCCTCGGAGAGAGGCACAGATACGCAGTATTTT. Amino acid sequence: CASSSERGTDTQYF. Complete variable domain (other parts from reference TRBV18 and TRBJ2-3): NAGVMQNPRHLVRRRGQEARLRCSPMKGHSHVYWYRQLPEEGLKFMVYLQKENIIDESGMPKERFSAEFPKEGPSILRIQQVVRGDSAAYFCASSSERGTDTQYFGPGTRLTVL.

J is TRBJ2-7 and V is TRBV15; 8 nucleotides line up with TRBD1. Germline V gene lookup returns CDR1 LNHNV and CDR2 YYDKDF (reference sequence). Trimming at V came to 0 bases and at J to 3 bases, leaving 1 base not matched to a gene. CDR3 length: 14 residues. CDR3 in amino acids: CATSRDRGLYEQYF. Written as DNA, the CDR3 is TGTGCCACCAGCAGAGACAGGGGGCTCTACGAGCAGTACTTC.

The V call is TRBV5-1, the J call TRBJ2-5; no clear D. Germline CDR1 is SGHRS and CDR2 is YFSETQ. Trimming left V 2 bases short and J 5 bases short, with 7 bases between. CDR3 length equals 12 residues. The chain's CDR3 is CASSLPAETQYF. DNA of the CDR3: TGCGCCAGCAGCTTACCGGCGGAGACCCAGTACTTC.

The CDR3 sequence is CASSLEQTASGYTF. The CDR3 region has the DNA TGTGCCAGCAGCTTAGAGCAGACTGCTAGTGGCTACACCTTC. The chain employs TRBV11-2 and TRBJ1-2; D gene uncertain. The V gene lost 0 bases and the J gene lost 7 bases, with 12 bases spanning the gap. The CDR3 contains 14 residues. CDR1 SGHAT and CDR2 FQNNGV come from the germline V gene.

V and J are TRBV25-1 and TRBJ2-2, with D tentatively TRBD2 (5 bases). This CDR3 contains 14 residues. Trimming stripped 10 bases from V and 0 bases from J, with 12 bases between. Germline values: CDR1 MGHDK, CDR2 SYGVNS. This chain's CDR3 is CATSSGPNTGELFF. CDR3 bases: TGTGCCACGAGCAGCGGCCCGAACACCGGGGAGCTGTTTTTT.

The chain uses TRBV28 and TRBJ2-1, with 11 bases aligning to TRBD2. This CDR3 is 16 amino acids long. V shed 5 bases and J 8 bases; nucleotides not matched to a gene: 11. Looked up from germline, CDR1 is MDHEN and CDR2 is SYDVKM. The chain's CDR3 is CASSLVAGGLGDEQFF. For the CDR3, the DNA is TGTGCCAGCAGTCTCGTAGCGGGAGGGCTTGGCGATGAGCAGTTCTTC.

V gene TRBV7-2 combines with J gene TRBJ2-1, with D possibly called TRBD1 or TRBD2 (7 bases each). V was cut by 0 bases and J by 0 bases, with 12 bases left in between. CDR3 length equals 17 residues. Germline assignment: CDR1 SGHTA and CDR2 FQGNSA. In DNA form, the CDR3 reads TGTGCCAGCAGCTTAGCGGGGGGGGACAGCTCCTACAATGAGCAGTTCTTC. It specifies CASSLAGGDSSYNEQFF.

This CDR3 reads CASSQEAQGTGNTIYF. In DNA form, the CDR3 reads TGTGCCAGCAGCCAAGAGGCTCAGGGTACTGGAAACACCATATATTTT. The chain recombines TRBV4-2 with TRBJ1-3; TRBD1 is a possible D gene (5 bases). Trimming took 0 bases from V and 2 from J, leaving 11 bases between them. Per germline, CDR1 LGHNA and CDR2 YNFKEQ. CDR3 length: 16 amino acids.

This chain connects TRBV11-3 to TRBJ2-7; D possibly corresponds to TRBD1 (6 bases). CDR1 SGHNT and CDR2 YENEEA come from the germline V gene. Trimming cost V 5 bases and J 3 bases, with 14 bases left between them. The CDR3 runs 14 residues. CDR3 DNA sequence: TGTGCCAGCAGCCTTAGGGGACAAAACTACGAGCAGTACTTC. Its translation: CASSLRGQNYEQYF. Full variable domain (missing parts from reference TRBV11-3 and TRBJ2-7): EAGVVQSPRYKIIEKKQPVAFWCNPISGHNTLYWYLQNLGQGPELLIRYENEEAVDDSQLPKDRFSAERLKGVDSTLKIQPAELGDSAVYLCASSLRGQNYEQYFGPGTRLTVT.